Following are 22 T cell receptor beta chains from one sample sequenced in a study of CD8 T cells in ankylosing spondylitis. TCRdb re-derived calls from the 5' RACE reads in MiXCR, one entry per CDR3 protein. Seen here are about 190,000 distinct CDR3 sequences, 13% observed once, and the top ten hold more than 9.5%. Input material: blood, either unsorted or a sorted T cell fraction (not recorded which). These receptors came from a female donor with ankylosing spondylitis or in good health (not recorded which).

This clonotype was picked up many times. This chain joins TRBV7-8 and TRBJ2-1; D remains unclear. The CDR3 is 12 residues long. The germline V gene encodes CDR1 SGHVS and CDR2 FQNEAQ. Trimming took off 1 base at V and 10 bases at J, with 8 bases between the two ends. The CDR3 loop is CASSLEASEQFF. In nucleotides, the CDR3 is TGTGCCAGCAGCTTAGAGGCCAGCGAGCAGTTCTTC.

Turning to this clonotype: The conserved final phenylalanine or tryptophan is absent from the CDR3, which likely points to a read error. The chain links TRBV7-6 to TRBJ2-5; 7 bases align to TRBD1. The germline gives CDR1 SGHVS, CDR2 FNYEAQ. With V trimmed by 2 bases and J by 5 bases, 5 bases remained unmatched. This CDR3 comprises 14 residues. The CDR3 reads CASSLRTGSETQYC. Here the CDR3 DNA reads TGTGCCAGCAGCTTACGGACAGGCTCCGAGACCCAGTACTGC.

This clonotype was counted only a few times. The chain recombines TRBV5-1 with TRBJ1-3, with TRBD1 matching 9 bases. This CDR3 region has 17 residues. V shed 0 bases and J 4 bases; nucleotides not matched to a gene: 8. Germline V gene lookup returns CDR1 SGHRS and CDR2 YFSETQ. The CDR3 loop is CASSLVGQGRSGNTIYF. The CDR3, as DNA: TGCGCCAGCAGCTTGGTTGGACAGGGGCGATCCGGAAACACCATATATTTT.

In its sample, this clonotype was seen many times. The J gene is TRBJ1-2, the V gene TRBV5-1; 10 positions agree with TRBD1. The CDR3 spans 15 residues. The V and J ends lost 4 bases and 1 base, in that order; junction bases with no gene match: 4. Germline V gives CDR1 SGHRS, CDR2 YFSETQ. This CDR3 is CASSPGTGVNYGYTF. DNA for the CDR3: TGCGCCAGCAGCCCGGGGACAGGGGTTAACTATGGCTACACCTTC. The full variable domain, completed using reference TRBV5-1 and TRBJ1-2, is KAGVTQTPRYLIKTRGQQVTLSCSPISGHRSVSWYQQTPGQGLQFLFEYFSETQRNKGNFPGRFSGRQFSNSRSEMNVSTLELGDSALYLCASSPGTGVNYGYTFGSGTRLTVV.

J is TRBJ2-3 and V is TRBV20-1, with D perhaps given as TRBD1 or TRBD2 (6 bases each). V was shortened by 6 bases and J by 2 bases, with 12 bases between the two germline ends. Germline V gives CDR1 DFQATT, CDR2 SNEGSKA (reference sequence). The CDR3 extends over 13 amino acids. CDR3 bases: TGCAGTGCGGGGGGCAGACACACAGATACGCAGTATTTT. Translated: CSAGGRHTDTQYF.

This clonotype was counted many times. J is TRBJ1-2 and V is TRBV29-1; D possibly corresponds to TRBD1 (5 bases). This CDR3 has 12 residues. V was cut by 8 bases and J by 6 bases, with 16 bases left in between. The germline gives CDR1 SQVTM, CDR2 ANQGSEA. CDR3 loop: CSFLKGTDGYTF. As DNA, the CDR3 is TGCAGCTTCCTAAAGGGGACGGATGGCTACACCTTC.

Points on this clonotype: A much larger clonotype is one base distant, so this may be a read error. The chain is built from TRBV11-3 and TRBJ1-1, with D uncertain. The germline V gene encodes CDR1 SGHNT and CDR2 YENEEA. V lost 7 bases and J 1 base, leaving 10 bases between the germline ends. CDR3 size: 13 residues. The CDR3 coding sequence is TGTGCCAGCAACCCAAAGGCGAACACTGAAGCTTTCTTT. Encoded protein: CASNPKANTEAFF.

In this sample, this clonotype turned up many times. J is TRBJ2-7 and V is TRBV10-3, with 8 bases identical to TRBD1. The V segment lost 6 bases and the J segment 2 bases; nucleotides outside the gene matches: 6. Germline CDR1 and CDR2: ENHRY and SYGVKD. The CDR3 is 14 amino acids. The CDR3 here is CAIRTGGVTYEQYF. For the CDR3, the DNA is TGTGCCATCAGAACAGGGGGAGTTACCTACGAGCAGTACTTC.

This clonotype was observed many times. The J gene is TRBJ2-7, the V gene TRBV7-2, with TRBD2 identical over 11 bases. The ends lost 5 bases at V and 4 bases at J; junction bases unmatched: 7. CDR3 length: 15 residues. Per the germline V gene, CDR1 is SGHTA and CDR2 is FQGNSA. CDR3 in amino acids: CASSPPSGRIYEQYF. CDR3 DNA: TGTGCCAGCAGCCCCCCTAGCGGGAGGATATACGAGCAGTACTTC.

The sample holds one count of this clonotype. The chain uses TRBV9 and TRBJ2-2, with 10 positions matching TRBD2. There are 15 residues in the CDR3. Trimming at V came to 0 bases and at J to 4 bases, leaving 0 bases not matched to a gene. The germline V gene has CDR1 SGDLS and CDR2 YYNGEE. CDR3 DNA: TGTGCCAGCAGCGTAGCTAGCGGGGGCACCGGGGAGCTGTTTTTT. Its translation is CASSVASGGTGELFF.

The chain joins TRBV28 to TRBJ2-2; no clear D. This CDR3 comprises 16 residues. Deletions cut 5 bases from V and 3 bases from J, with 16 bases between. Germline lookup yields CDR1 MDHEN and CDR2 SYDVKM. The CDR3, as DNA: TGTGCCAGCAGTCTGAGATCCATGCTGTACACCGGGGAGCTGTTTTTT. This sequence encodes CASSLRSMLYTGELFF.

This clonotype showed up many times. The chain uses TRBV5-5 and TRBJ1-2; 8 bases agree with TRBD1. This CDR3 comprises 15 residues. The trim removed 5 bases at V and 1 base at J, leaving 7 bases unmatched. Germline V lookup: CDR1 SGHKS, CDR2 YYEKEE (reference sequence). The CDR3 is CASRTDRVVNYGYTF. The CDR3 DNA reads TGTGCCAGCAGAACGGACAGGGTGGTTAACTATGGCTACACCTTC.

This clonotype has at least ten counts. The V and J genes are TRBV5-6 and TRBJ2-1, with 11 bases aligning to TRBD2. Looked up from germline, CDR1 is SGHDT and CDR2 is YYEEEE. The V segment lost 3 bases and the J segment 8 bases; nucleotides outside the gene matches: 13. The CDR3 sequence is 17 residues long. CDR3 region: CASSSVAGGIFTDEQFF. CDR3 nucleotides: TGTGCCAGCAGCTCCGTAGCGGGAGGGATTTTTACCGATGAGCAGTTCTTC.

This clonotype was recorded at least ten times. This chain joins TRBV24-1 and TRBJ2-1, with D tentatively TRBD2 (6 bases). The V end lost 9 bases, the J end lost 0 bases, and 14 bases lay between the germline ends. The CDR3 runs to 15 residues. Germline assignment: CDR1 KGHDR and CDR2 SFDVKD. The CDR3 reads CATRDSGNSYNEQFF. CDR3 nucleotides: TGTGCCACCCGGGATAGCGGCAACTCCTACAATGAGCAGTTCTTC.

This clonotype was detected ten times or more. The chain carries TRBV7-2 and TRBJ1-2; possible D gene TRBD1, 6 bases. Trimming cost V 0 bases and J 1 base, with 12 bases left between them. The CDR3 runs 16 residues. Germline V gene sequence: CDR1 SGHTA, CDR2 FQGNSA. The CDR3: CASSLAQQGHNYGYTF. DNA of the CDR3: TGTGCCAGCAGCTTAGCGCAGCAGGGACATAACTATGGCTACACCTTC.

Of note for this clonotype: Since a much larger clone is just one base distant, this may be a read error. The chain is built from TRBV5-1 and TRBJ2-2; D uncertain. V lost 5 bases and J 7 bases, leaving 12 bases between the germline ends. The length of the CDR3 is 13 residues. Germline CDR1 and CDR2: SGHRS and YFSETQ. The CDR3 is CASRPILIGELFF. CDR3 sequence (DNA): TGCGCCAGCAGACCCATCCTCATCGGGGAGCTGTTTTTT.

The V gene is TRBV7-3, the J gene TRBJ1-2, with 8 bases fitting TRBD1. The CDR3 spans 16 residues. The V gene end was trimmed by 1 base and the J gene end by 8 bases; junction bases not matched to a gene: 12. Germline CDR1 SGHTA, CDR2 FQGTGA. CDR3 bases: TGTGCCAGCAGCTTAAAGCCCATGACAGGGGTTGGGGGCTACACCTTC. Protein: CASSLKPMTGVGGYTF.

This clonotype came up many times. The rearrangement uses TRBV20-1 and TRBJ1-1; D unclear. Germline loops: CDR1 DFQATT, CDR2 SNEGSKA (reference sequence). The CDR3 is made up of 12 amino acids. Between the trimmed V and J ends, which lost 3 bases and 3 bases, there was a span of 8 bases. The chain's CDR3 is CSARTTDTEAFF. The DNA for the CDR3 is TGCAGTGCTAGGACCACCGACACTGAAGCTTTCTTT.

Only a few counts were recorded for this clonotype. The J gene is TRBJ1-6, the V gene TRBV5-4, with 8 positions matching TRBD1. This CDR3 region has 14 residues. V shed 5 bases, J shed 8 bases, and the junction held 6 bases outside the gene matches. Germline V gene sequence: CDR1 SGHNT, CDR2 YYREEE (reference sequence). CDR3 in amino acids: CASRMTGDHSPLHF. CDR3 sequence (DNA): TGTGCCAGCAGAATGACAGGGGATCATTCACCCCTCCACTTT.

This clonotype was counted ten times or more. The J gene is TRBJ2-2, the V gene TRBV27, with D possibly being TRBD1 (6 bases). The V gene lost 6 bases and the J gene lost 4 bases, with 9 bases spanning the gap. This CDR3 is 13 amino acids long. Per germline, CDR1 MNHEY and CDR2 SMNVEV (reference sequence). The CDR3 nucleotides read TGTGCCAGCAGGGGGACACCCACCGGGGAGCTGTTTTTT. Protein: CASRGTPTGELFF.

V and J are TRBV6-5 and TRBJ2-1, with TRBD2 identical over 9 bases. CDR3 length: 16 amino acids. V was pared by 0 bases and J by 2 bases, with 2 bases of the junction left unmatched. Germline V CDR1 and CDR2: MNHEY, SVGAGI. CDR3 sequence reads: CASSYSASGTYNEQFF. DNA for the CDR3: TGTGCCAGCAGTTACTCGGCTAGCGGGACCTACAATGAGCAGTTCTTC.

This clonotype was seen many times. The rearrangement uses TRBV9 and TRBJ2-7; 7 bases fit TRBD1. The V gene end was trimmed by 4 bases and the J gene end by 0 bases; junction bases not matched to a gene: 1. CDR3 length equals 13 residues. CDR1 and CDR2 from the germline V gene are SGDLS and YYNGEE. The CDR3 sequence: CASSRDSSYEQYF. The CDR3 bases are TGTGCCAGCAGCCGGGACAGCTCCTACGAGCAGTACTTC.